Below are 20 T cell receptor beta chains sequenced from a single sample in a study of shared clonotypes between healthy human individuals. Assay used: immunoSEQ multiplex PCR; TCRdb lists only in-frame clones, some missing. This table holds fewer than 850,000 clones, about three quarters found once. The specimen was memory CD4+ T cells sorted from blood. Subset reported: CD45RA-negative fraction. The source is a woman aged 30 to 39 in good health.

In DNA form, the CDR3 reads TGTGCCAGCAGCTTAGCTATGGTCAGGGTGTCGCTCGAGCAGTACTTC. Protein: CASSLAMVRVSLEQYF. This chain joins TRBV11-2 and TRBJ2-7, with a possible D match to TRBD1 (5 bases). Germline assignment: CDR1 SGHAT and CDR2 FQNNGV. V was cut by 1 base and J by 6 bases, with 19 bases left in between. The CDR3 length is 16 residues.

This chain connects TRBV13 to TRBJ2-2; no reliable D call. V shed 6 bases and J shed 5 bases, with 7 bases lying between them. Germline V gives CDR1 PRHDT, CDR2 FYEKMQ (reference sequence). The CDR3 has 12 amino acids. This chain's CDR3 is CASRLLTGELFF. The CDR3 DNA is TGTGCCAGCAGATTACTAACCGGGGAGCTGTTTTTT.

The rearrangement joins TRBV7-9 to TRBJ2-1; TRBD2 aligns across 14 bases. Germline-derived CDR1 and CDR2 are SEHNR and FQNEAQ (reference sequence). The ends lost 6 bases at V and 16 bases at J; junction bases unmatched: 5. The CDR3 spans 12 residues. CDR3 DNA sequence: TGTGCCAGCAGTTCCGGACTAGCGGGAGGTTTCTTC. Its protein is CASSSGLAGGFF. Full variable domain (rest looked up from reference TRBV7-9 and TRBJ2-1): DTGVSQNPRHKITKRGQNVTFRCDPISEHNRLYWYRQTLGQGPEFLTYFQNEAQLEKSRLLSDRFSAERPKGSFSTLEIQRTEQGDSAMYLCASSSGLAGGFFGPGTRLTVL.

A few counts support this clone. The chain combines TRBV5-1 with TRBJ1-4, with TRBD1 as a possible D gene (5 bases). CDR3 length equals 14 residues. Trimming pared 0 bases from V and 4 bases from J, leaving 7 bases between. The germline gives CDR1 SGHRS, CDR2 YFSETQ. The chain's CDR3 is CASSLAGDNEKLFF. The CDR3 DNA reads as TGCGCCAGCAGCTTGGCGGGGGATAATGAAAAACTGTTTTTT.

The chain joins TRBV28 to TRBJ1-4; D might be TRBD1 (6 bases). In germline, CDR1 is MDHEN, CDR2 SYDVKM. The ends were cut back, 4 bases at V and 3 bases at J, with 12 bases in the middle. The CDR3 runs 15 residues. The CDR3 is CASSSRTAANEKLFF. CDR3 coding DNA: TGTGCCAGCAGTTCCCGGACAGCGGCTAATGAAAAACTGTTTTTT. Supplemented by reference TRBV28 and TRBJ1-4, the full variable domain reads DVKVTQSSRYLVKRTGEKVFLECVQDMDHENMFWYRQDPGLGLRLIYFSYDVKMKEKGDIPEGYSVSREKKERFSLILESASTNQTSMYLCASSSRTAANEKLFFGSGTQLSVL.

Turning to this clone: Germline is not matched at one junction end, which may reflect a read error. The chain uses TRBV19 and TRBJ1-1; maybe TRBD1 (5 bases). CDR1 is LNHDA, CDR2 SQIVND, per germline (reference sequence). The CDR3 runs 10 residues. CDR3 coding DNA: TGTGCCAGCGGGGAAAAGGGGCCTAAGTTT. It is translated as CASGEKGPKF. The full variable domain, its missing parts supplied by reference TRBV19 and TRBJ1-1, is DGGITQSPKYLFRKEGQNVTLSCEQNLNHDAMYWYRQDPGQGLRLIYYSQIVNDFQKGDIAEGYSVSREKKESFPLTVTSAQKNPTAFYLCASGEKGPKFGQGTRLTVV.

J is TRBJ2-7 and V is TRBV25-1; no reliable D call. Trimming pared 3 bases from V and 2 bases from J, leaving 14 bases between. The CDR3 totals 15 residues. Germline values: CDR1 MGHDK, CDR2 SYGVNS. CDR3 region: CASSEVGSRTYEQYF. In DNA, the CDR3 is TGTGCCAGCAGTGAGGTTGGAAGCCGGACCTACGAGCAGTACTTC.

The J gene is TRBJ2-7, the V gene TRBV2, with 11 nucleotides matching TRBD2. J lost 1 base, V lost 5 bases, and 4 bases had no gene match. CDR3 length equals 15 residues. Per germline, CDR1 SNHLY and CDR2 FYNNEI. The CDR3 loop is CASSPGLAASYEQYF. In DNA form, the CDR3 reads TGTGCCAGCAGTCCGGGACTAGCGGCTTCCTACGAGCAGTACTTC.

This clone was observed a few times. The chain joins TRBV5-8 to TRBJ1-5; no reliable D call. CDR1 is SGHTS and CDR2 is YDEGEE in the germline V gene. Between the trimmed V and J ends, which lost 0 bases and 0 bases, there was a span of 13 bases. This CDR3 is 17 amino acids long. The CDR3 is CASSLEHILSSNQPQHF. For the CDR3, the DNA is TGTGCCAGCAGCTTGGAACACATACTATCTAGCAATCAGCCCCAGCATTTT.

This chain uses TRBV5-4 with TRBJ2-7, with 9 nucleotides matching TRBD1. The germline V gene has CDR1 SGHNT and CDR2 YYREEE (reference sequence). V shed 1 base, J shed 5 bases, and the junction held 7 bases outside the gene matches. The CDR3 has 15 amino acids. CDR3 sequence (DNA): TGTGCCAGCAGCTTGCCGGGACAGGGTATCCACGAGCAGTACTTC. Its protein is CASSLPGQGIHEQYF.

The chain links TRBV5-6 to TRBJ2-7, with D tentatively TRBD1 (6 bases). From germline, CDR1 is SGHDT and CDR2 YYEEEE. The CDR3 runs to 13 residues. Trimming pared 3 bases from V and 8 bases from J, leaving 15 bases between. CDR3 residues: CASSSLDGTKQYF. The CDR3 DNA reads TGTGCCAGCAGCTCCTTGGATGGGACAAAGCAGTACTTC. Full variable domain (missing parts from reference TRBV5-6 and TRBJ2-7): DAGVTQSPTHLIKTRGQQVTLRCSPKSGHDTVSWYQQALGQGPQFIFQYYEEEERQRGNFPDRFSGHQFPNYSSELNVNALLLGDSALYLCASSSLDGTKQYFGPGTRLTVT.

The chain links TRBV4-1 to TRBJ2-7; TRBD2 might be the D (6 bases). Trimming took 6 bases from V and 2 from J, leaving 17 bases between them. Germline values: CDR1 MGHRA, CDR2 YSYEKL. The CDR3 is 15 residues long. The CDR3 loop is CASRPSVAATYEQYF. CDR3 nucleotide sequence: TGCGCCAGCAGACCCTCGGTAGCGGCGACCTACGAGCAGTACTTC.

V gene TRBV20-1 combines with J gene TRBJ2-7; D remains ambiguous. The CDR3 totals 11 residues. CDR1 is DFQATT and CDR2 is SNEGSKA in the germline V gene (reference sequence). Trimming pared 3 bases from V and 2 bases from J, leaving 5 bases between. DNA of the CDR3: TGCAGTGCTAGCCCAACCTACGAGCAGTACTTC. Its translation: CSASPTYEQYF.

The V gene is TRBV18, the J gene TRBJ2-7; D may be TRBD1 or TRBD2 (5 bases each). The germline CDR1 and CDR2 sequences are KGHSH and LQKENI. V was cut by 3 bases and J by 0 bases, with 12 bases left in between. CDR3 length equals 15 residues. The CDR3 loop is CASSPAGTPSYEQYF. CDR3 DNA: TGTGCCAGCTCACCGGCCGGGACCCCCTCCTACGAGCAGTACTTC.

The gene calls are TRBV30 and TRBJ2-7; maybe TRBD1 (6 bases). Trimming stripped 7 bases from V and 0 bases from J, with 16 bases between. The V gene's germline CDR1 is GTSNPN and CDR2 SVGIG (reference sequence). The CDR3 length is 14 residues. CDR3 sequence (DNA): TGTGCCTCTGACGGGACATCCGACTCCTACGAGCAGTACTTC. Amino acid sequence: CASDGTSDSYEQYF.

This chain links TRBV2 with TRBJ2-4; D is tentatively TRBD1 or TRBD2 (6 bases each). Germline CDR1 reads SNHLY; CDR2 reads FYNNEI. The CDR3 runs to 15 residues. V lost 7 bases to trimming and J lost 1 base, with 14 bases between them. This chain's CDR3 is CASMRGTGAKNIQYF. The CDR3 DNA reads as TGTGCCAGCATGAGGGGGACTGGGGCCAAAAACATTCAGTACTTC. The full variable domain, rest sourced from reference TRBV2 and TRBJ2-4, is EPEVTQTPSHQVTQMGQEVILRCVPISNHLYFYWYRQILGQKVEFLVSFYNNEISEKSEIFDDQFSVERPDGSNFTLKIRSTKLEDSAMYFCASMRGTGAKNIQYFGAGTRLSVL.

The sample holds a few counts of this clone. This chain uses TRBV11-2 with TRBJ2-3; 12 positions agree with TRBD2. The CDR3 consists of 18 residues. V gave up 2 bases and J gave up 4 bases; unmatched junction bases: 10. In germline, CDR1 is SGHAT, CDR2 FQNNGV. CDR3 sequence (DNA): TGTGCCAGCAGCTTAACCCTCGTGGCTAGCGGGAGGGCAGATACGCAGTATTTT. This sequence encodes CASSLTLVASGRADTQYF.

The V call is TRBV5-4, the J call TRBJ2-7; maybe TRBD2 (6 bases). Germline V gene data show CDR1 as SGHNT and CDR2 as YYREEE (reference sequence). The CDR3 runs to 14 residues. Trimming took 0 bases from V and 4 from J, leaving 11 bases between them. As DNA, the CDR3 is TGTGCCAGCAGCTTGGCGGCTAGCGCTTACGAGCAGTACTTC. Translated, it gives CASSLAASAYEQYF. The full variable domain, in which reference TRBV5-4 and TRBJ2-7 provide the parts outside the CDR3, is ETGVTQSPTHLIKTRGQQVTLRCSSQSGHNTVSWYQQALGQGPQFIFQYYREEENGRGNFPPRFSGLQFPNYSSELNVNALELDDSALYLCASSLAASAYEQYFGPGTRLTVT.

In its sample, this clone was seen many times. J is TRBJ1-2 and V is TRBV28; TRBD1 agrees at 7 bases. The CDR3 has 14 residues. Germline V gene sequence: CDR1 MDHEN, CDR2 SYDVKM. V was clipped by 5 bases and J by 4 bases; unmatched bases: 7. The CDR3 protein is CASSPGGQIYGYTF. CDR3 nucleotides: TGTGCCAGCAGTCCCGGGGGACAGATCTATGGCTACACCTTC.

The rearrangement uses TRBV28 and TRBJ2-3; TRBD2 might be the D (6 bases). There are 16 residues in the CDR3. Germline CDR1 and CDR2: MDHEN and SYDVKM. The V gene lost 1 base and the J gene lost 3 bases, with 14 bases spanning the gap. CDR3 nucleotides: TGTGCCAGCAGTTTATTGGGTGACGGGGGTACAGATACGCAGTATTTT. Amino acids: CASSLLGDGGTDTQYF.